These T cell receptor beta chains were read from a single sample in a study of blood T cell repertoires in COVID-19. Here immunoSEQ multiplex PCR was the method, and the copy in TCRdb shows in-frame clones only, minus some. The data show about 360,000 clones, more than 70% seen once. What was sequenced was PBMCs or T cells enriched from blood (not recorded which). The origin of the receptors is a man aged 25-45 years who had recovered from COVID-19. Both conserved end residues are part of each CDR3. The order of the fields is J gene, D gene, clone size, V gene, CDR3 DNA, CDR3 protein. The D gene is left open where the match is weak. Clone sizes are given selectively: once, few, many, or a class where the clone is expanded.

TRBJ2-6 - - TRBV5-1 TGCGCCAGCAGCAAGAGTACAGGTACTGGGGCCAACGTCCTGACTTTC CASSKSTGTGANVLTF
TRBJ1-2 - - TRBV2 TGTGCCAGCAGTGACAGTGGAGGATATGGCTACACCTTC CASSDSGGYGYTF
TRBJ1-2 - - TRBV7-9 TGTGCCAGCAGCTCGACCCAGGGAAATGGCTACACCTTC CASSSTQGNGYTF
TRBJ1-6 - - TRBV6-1 TGTGCCAGCAGTGACAGGGTGTATAATTCACCCCTCCACTTT CASSDRVYNSPLHF
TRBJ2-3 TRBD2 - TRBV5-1 TGCGCCAGCAGCTTGGCGGGGACTAGCGGGCGAGATACGCAGTATTTT CASSLAGTSGRDTQYF
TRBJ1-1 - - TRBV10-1 TGCGCCAGCAGTGAGTCGGATGCGGGCACTGAAGCTTTCTTT CASSESDAGTEAFF
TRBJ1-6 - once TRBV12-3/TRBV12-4 TGTGCCAGCAGTTTCGCCCAGAATTCACCCCTCCACTTT CASSFAQNSPLHF
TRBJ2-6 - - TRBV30 TGTGCCTGGAGTGTACAGGGAATGGTGGGGGCCAACGTCCTGACTTTC CAWSVQGMVGANVLTF
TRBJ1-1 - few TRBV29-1 TGCAGCGTTGACGGGGTGAACACTGAAGCTTTCTTT CSVDGVNTEAFF
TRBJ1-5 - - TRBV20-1 TGCAGTGCTAGGGTAGAGAGGGCCCAGCATTTT CSARVERAQHF
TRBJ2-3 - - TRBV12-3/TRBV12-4 TGTGCCAGCAGGAGGGGGAGCACAGATACGCAGTATTTT CASRRGSTDTQYF
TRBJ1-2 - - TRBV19 TGTGCCAGTAGTTCGGGTAGGAGGAACTTCGGCTACACCTTC CASSSGRRNFGYTF
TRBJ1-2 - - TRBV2 TGTGCCAGCAGTCCAGGAGGGGCCGTTTATGGCTACACCTTC CASSPGGAVYGYTF
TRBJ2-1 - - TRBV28 TGTGCCAGCAGACAGAGCGGGCAGTACAATGAGCAGTTCTTC CASRQSGQYNEQFF
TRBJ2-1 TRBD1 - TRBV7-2 TGTGCCAGCAGCTTAGTCGGGACAGCCTACAATGAGCAGTTCTTC CASSLVGTAYNEQFF
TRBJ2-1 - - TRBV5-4 TGTGCCAGCAGCTTGGAGCGGGCGGATGAGCAGTTCTTC CASSLERADEQFF
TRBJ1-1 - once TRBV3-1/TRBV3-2 TGTGCCAGCAGCCGTACGGAGGGGAACACTGAAGCTTTCTTT CASSRTEGNTEAFF
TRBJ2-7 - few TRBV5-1 TGCGCCAGCAGCAGTGACTGGGAGCAGTACTTC CASSSDWEQYF
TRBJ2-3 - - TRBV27 TGTGCCAGCAGTGATCCCCCCGGTACGCAGTATTTT CASSDPPGTQYF
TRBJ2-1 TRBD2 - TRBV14 TGTGCCAGCAGCCAACTGACTAGCGGGTACAATGAGCAGTTCTTC CASSQLTSGYNEQFF
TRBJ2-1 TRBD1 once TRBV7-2 TGTGCCAGCAGCCCGGACAGGGGGCGCCAGAATGAGCAGTTCTTC CASSPDRGRQNEQFF
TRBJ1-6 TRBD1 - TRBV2 TGTGCCAGCAGGGACACAGGGGGCGGACGGTCACCCCTCCACTTT CASRDTGGGRSPLHF
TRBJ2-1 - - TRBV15 TGTGCCACTAATCTCGACAGGAGCTCCTACAATGAGCAGTTCTTC CATNLDRSSYNEQFF
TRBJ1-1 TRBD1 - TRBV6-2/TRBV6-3 TGTGCCAGCAGTTGGACAGGGAAAATCAACACTGAAGCTTTCTTT CASSWTGKINTEAFF
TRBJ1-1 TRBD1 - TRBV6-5 TGTGCCAGCAGTTATGGGACAGGGAGCACTGAAGCTTTCTTT CASSYGTGSTEAFF
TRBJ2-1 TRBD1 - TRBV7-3 TGTGCCAGCAGCTCCGGAACAGGGGCAAATGAGCAGTTCTTC CASSSGTGANEQFF
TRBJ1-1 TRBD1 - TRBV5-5 TGTGCCAGCATATCGACAGGGGCAGGTGGCACTGAAGCTTTCTTT CASISTGAGGTEAFF
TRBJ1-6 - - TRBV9 TGTGCCAGCAGCGTAGTGGCAGATAATTCACCCCTCCACTTT CASSVVADNSPLHF
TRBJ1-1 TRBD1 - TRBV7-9 TGTGCCAGCAGGCGACCTACAGGGGTGGGGGAAGCTTTCTTT CASRRPTGVGEAFF
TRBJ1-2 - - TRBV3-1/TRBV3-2 TGTGCCAGCAGCCGAATTCCAGGGCATGGCTACACCTTC CASSRIPGHGYTF
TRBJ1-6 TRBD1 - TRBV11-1 TGTGCCAGCAGCTCCGGACAGGGGAATTCACCCCTCCACTTT CASSSGQGNSPLHF